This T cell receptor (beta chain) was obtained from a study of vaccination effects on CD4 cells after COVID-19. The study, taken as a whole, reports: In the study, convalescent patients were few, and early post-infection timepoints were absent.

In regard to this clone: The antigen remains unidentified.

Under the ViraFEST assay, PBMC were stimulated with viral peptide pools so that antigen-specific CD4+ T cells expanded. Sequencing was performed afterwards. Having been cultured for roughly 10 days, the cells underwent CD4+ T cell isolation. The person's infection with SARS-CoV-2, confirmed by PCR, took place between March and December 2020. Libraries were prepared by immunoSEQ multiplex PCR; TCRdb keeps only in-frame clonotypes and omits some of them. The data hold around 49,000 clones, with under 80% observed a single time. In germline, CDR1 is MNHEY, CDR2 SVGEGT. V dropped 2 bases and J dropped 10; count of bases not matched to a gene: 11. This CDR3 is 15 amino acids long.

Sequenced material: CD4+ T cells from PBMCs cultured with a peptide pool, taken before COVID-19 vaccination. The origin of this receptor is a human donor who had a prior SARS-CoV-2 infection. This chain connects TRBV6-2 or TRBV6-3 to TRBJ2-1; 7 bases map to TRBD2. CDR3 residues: CASSYHLRGGSEQFF. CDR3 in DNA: TGTGCCAGCAGTTACCATCTGAGGGGAGGGTCGGAGCAGTTCTTC.